These T cell receptor beta chains were read from a single sample in a study of blood T cell repertoires in COVID-19. Some clones are missing from TCRdb's copy, which holds only in-frame ones; the method was immunoSEQ multiplex PCR. The sample records under 250,000 clones, around 84% being singletons. Sequenced: PBMCs or T cells enriched from blood (not recorded which). These receptor sequences come from a man aged 25-40 years with acute COVID-19. CDR3s include the opening cysteine and the closing phenylalanine or tryptophan. The order of the fields is V gene, clone size, J gene, D gene, CDR3 DNA, CDR3 protein. The D gene is left open where the match is weak. Size tells how often a clone was seen (once, few, many) or the class of an expanded clone, and some rows leave it out.

V: TRBV2; size: NA; J: TRBJ1-1; D: TRBD1; DNA: TGTGCCAGCAACAAACTAGGGGGCCCCGGAACTGAAGCTTTCTTT; CDR3: CASNKLGGPGTEAFF
V: TRBV7-9; size: NA; J: TRBJ1-1; D: NA; DNA: TGTGCCAGCAGCTACTCGAACACTGAAGCTTTCTTT; CDR3: CASSYSNTEAFF
V: TRBV5-5; size: NA; J: TRBJ1-6; D: NA; DNA: TGTGCCAGCAGCTTGGGGACTACCTATAATTCACCCCTCCACTTT; CDR3: CASSLGTTYNSPLHF
V: TRBV5-5; size: NA; J: TRBJ2-7; D: NA; DNA: TGTGCCAGCAGCGGGCAGGACAGATACTACGAGCAGTACTTC; CDR3: CASSGQDRYYEQYF
V: TRBV7-9; size: NA; J: TRBJ2-7; D: TRBD1; DNA: TGTGCCAGCAGCCTGACTACCGGGACAGGGCTCTACGAGCAGTACTTC; CDR3: CASSLTTGTGLYEQYF
V: TRBV25-1; size: NA; J: TRBJ2-1; D: NA; DNA: TGTGCCAGCACCAGAAAGAGACAGGTCCCCTTTTGGTTCTTC; CDR3: CASTRKRQVPFWFF
V: TRBV9; size: NA; J: TRBJ1-2; D: TRBD1; DNA: TGTGCCAGCAGCGTAGGAGGACAGGGGACTAACTATGGCTACACCTTC; CDR3: CASSVGGQGTNYGYTF
V: TRBV28; size: NA; J: TRBJ1-5; D: NA; DNA: TGTGCCAGCAAGGCGGGGAAACCACCTTTTTCGGGCAATCAGCCCCAGCATTTT; CDR3: CASKAGKPPFSGNQPQHF
V: TRBV5-5; size: NA; J: TRBJ2-7; D: NA; DNA: TGTGCCAGCAACACGGCCCCCAGGGACGAGCAGTACTTC; CDR3: CASNTAPRDEQYF
V: TRBV5-1; size: NA; J: TRBJ2-1; D: TRBD2; DNA: TGCGCCAGCAGCTTCCCCGGGACTAGGCATTTCTTC; CDR3: CASSFPGTRHFF
V: TRBV2; size: NA; J: TRBJ1-5; D: NA; DNA: TGTGCCAGCAGTGGGGGACTTCAGAGTCAGCCCCAGCATTTT; CDR3: CASSGGLQSQPQHF
V: TRBV10-3; size: once; J: TRBJ1-2; D: NA; DNA: TGTGCCTCCCGGGGGGGGGCTGGGGGCTACACCTTC; CDR3: CASRGGAGGYTF
V: TRBV3-1/TRBV3-2; size: NA; J: TRBJ2-3; D: NA; DNA: TGTGCCAGCAGCCAAGTCGCAGTAAATACGCAGTATTTT; CDR3: CASSQVAVNTQYF
V: TRBV5-1; size: NA; J: TRBJ2-2; D: NA; DNA: TGCGCCAGCAGCTTTTTAGCCGGGGAGCTGTTTTTT; CDR3: CASSFLAGELFF
V: TRBV9; size: NA; J: TRBJ1-1; D: NA; DNA: TGTGCCAGCAGCCCCGGAGGAGGCATGAACACTGAAGCTTTCTTT; CDR3: CASSPGGGMNTEAFF
V: TRBV7-9; size: NA; J: TRBJ2-5; D: TRBD1; DNA: TGTGCCAGCAGCTCCGACAGGGAAGAGACCCAGTACTTC; CDR3: CASSSDREETQYF
V: TRBV5-1; size: NA; J: TRBJ1-1; D: NA; DNA: TGCGCCAGCAGCTTGTTCGGTGAAGCTTTCTTT; CDR3: CASSLFGEAFF
V: TRBV12-5; size: NA; J: TRBJ2-2; D: NA; DNA: TGTGCTAGTGGTTTGGTATATGGGGAGCTGTTTTTT; CDR3: CASGLVYGELFF
V: TRBV7-9; size: NA; J: TRBJ2-4; D: TRBD2; DNA: TGTGCCAGCAGCTTAGCTAGCGGGGGGGAAAACATTCAGTACTTC; CDR3: CASSLASGGENIQYF
V: TRBV9; size: NA; J: TRBJ1-3; D: NA; DNA: TGTGCCAGCAGCGGAGAGGTGGCCGGCTCTGGAAACACCATATATTTT; CDR3: CASSGEVAGSGNTIYF
V: TRBV7-6; size: NA; J: TRBJ1-3; D: NA; DNA: TGTGCCAGCAGCTTAGCCCGGACAGTCTCTGGAAACACCATATATTTT; CDR3: CASSLARTVSGNTIYF
V: TRBV19; size: NA; J: TRBJ2-5; D: NA; DNA: TGTGCCAGGACTACACGACCGATGACCCAGTACTTC; CDR3: CARTTRPMTQYF
V: TRBV19; size: NA; J: TRBJ1-2; D: TRBD1; DNA: TGTGCCAGTAGCGGGACAGGGGGCGCGGGTGGCTACACCTTC; CDR3: CASSGTGGAGGYTF
V: TRBV12-5; size: once; J: TRBJ2-7; D: TRBD1; DNA: TGTGCTAGTGGTTTGGTTATGACAGGGAGCTCCTACGAGCAGTACTTC; CDR3: CASGLVMTGSSYEQYF
V: TRBV10-2; size: NA; J: TRBJ2-1; D: NA; DNA: TGCGCCAGCAGTGAGTCGCGCTGGTTCAATGAGCAGTTCTTC; CDR3: CASSESRWFNEQFF
V: TRBV5-1; size: few; J: TRBJ1-2; D: NA; DNA: TGCGCCAGCAGCTTGGGCAGTTCCGACTATGGCTACACCTTC; CDR3: CASSLGSSDYGYTF
V: TRBV19; size: once; J: TRBJ2-1; D: TRBD1; DNA: TGTGCCAGTAGTCCCCGGACAGGGGGGGGCAATGAGCAGTTCTTC; CDR3: CASSPRTGGGNEQFF
V: TRBV2; size: NA; J: TRBJ1-2; D: TRBD1; DNA: TGTGCCAGCAGTAAGGGGGGACAGGGGCGCCCTCCGGATGGCTACACCTTC; CDR3: CASSKGGQGRPPDGYTF
V: TRBV9; size: NA; J: TRBJ2-5; D: TRBD1; DNA: TGTGCCAGCAGCGGCCCCCACAGGGGCCATGAAGAGACCCAGTACTTC; CDR3: CASSGPHRGHEETQYF
V: TRBV10-3; size: many; J: TRBJ1-1; D: NA; DNA: TGTGGTAATCCCCCGAACACTGAAGCTTTCTTT; CDR3: CGNPPNTEAFF
V: TRBV11-2; size: NA; J: TRBJ1-1; D: NA; DNA: TGTGCCAGCAGCTTAGAGGGGGCTCCAGGAGCTTTCTTT; CDR3: CASSLEGAPGAFF
V: TRBV5-1; size: NA; J: TRBJ2-5; D: NA; DNA: TGCGCCAGCAGCTTGATCGGGTCAACGTACCAAGAGACCCAGTACTTC; CDR3: CASSLIGSTYQETQYF
V: TRBV5-1; size: NA; J: TRBJ2-7; D: TRBD2; DNA: TGCGCCAGCAGCTTGGTCGGCGGGGGTGTCTACGAGCAGTACTTC; CDR3: CASSLVGGGVYEQYF
V: TRBV5-1; size: NA; J: TRBJ2-1; D: TRBD2; DNA: TGCGCCAGCAGCTTGGCCCCGGGACTAGGGAACAATGAGCAGTTCTTC; CDR3: CASSLAPGLGNNEQFF
V: TRBV5-4; size: NA; J: TRBJ2-7; D: TRBD2; DNA: TGTGCCAGCAGCCCGGGGGGGCTCTCCTCCTACGAGCAGTACTTC; CDR3: CASSPGGLSSYEQYF
V: TRBV6-1; size: few; J: TRBJ1-1; D: TRBD1; DNA: TGTGCCAGCAGTGAAGACAGGGGATCGACTGAAGCTTTCTTT; CDR3: CASSEDRGSTEAFF
V: TRBV6-1; size: NA; J: TRBJ1-1; D: TRBD1; DNA: TGTGCCAGCAGTGACCGGGGACAGCAGAACACTGAAGCTTTCTTT; CDR3: CASSDRGQQNTEAFF
V: TRBV24-1; size: NA; J: TRBJ2-7; D: TRBD1; DNA: TGTGCCACCAGAGGACAGGGGGGGACCTACGAGCAGTACTTC; CDR3: CATRGQGGTYEQYF
V: TRBV4-2; size: NA; J: TRBJ1-5; D: TRBD1; DNA: TGTGCCAGCAGCCAAGGAGGGGGCACCGGGAGGCCCCAGCATTTT; CDR3: CASSQGGGTGRPQHF
V: TRBV19; size: NA; J: TRBJ2-3; D: NA; DNA: TGTGCCAGTACCCAATCGGGACTTCGGGACCCCACAGATACGCAGTATTTT; CDR3: CASTQSGLRDPTDTQYF
V: TRBV3-1/TRBV3-2; size: NA; J: TRBJ2-5; D: TRBD2; DNA: TGTGCCAGCAGCCCCCGAACCTTAGCGGGGGGGCAGAAGACCCAGTACTTC; CDR3: CASSPRTLAGGQKTQYF
V: TRBV7-3; size: once; J: TRBJ2-1; D: TRBD1; DNA: TGTGCCAGCAGCTTAGGACAGGGGATCTCCTACAATGAGCAGTTCTTC; CDR3: CASSLGQGISYNEQFF
V: TRBV3-1/TRBV3-2; size: NA; J: TRBJ1-3; D: TRBD1; DNA: TGTGCCAGCAGCCCACGACAGGGGAGAAACACCATATATTTT; CDR3: CASSPRQGRNTIYF
V: TRBV19; size: once; J: TRBJ2-3; D: TRBD2; DNA: TGTGCCAGTAGTATCGGGACTAGGAATACGCAGTATTTT; CDR3: CASSIGTRNTQYF
V: TRBV18; size: NA; J: TRBJ2-2; D: TRBD1; DNA: TGTGCCAGCTCGCAAACAGGGGGAGAGGCCGGGGAGCTGTTTTTT; CDR3: CASSQTGGEAGELFF
V: TRBV19; size: NA; J: TRBJ1-5; D: NA; DNA: TGTGCCAGTAGTATAGGATCGGGGGGCGGCAATCAGCCCCAGCATTTT; CDR3: CASSIGSGGGNQPQHF
V: TRBV14; size: once; J: TRBJ2-2; D: NA; DNA: TGTGCCAGCAGTTGGGCCGGGAGTTCCGGGGAGCTGTTTTTT; CDR3: CASSWAGSSGELFF
V: TRBV28; size: NA; J: TRBJ2-1; D: TRBD2; DNA: TGTGCCAGCAGTTTATCCCCGAGACTAGCGGGGGGGAGCTCCTACAATGAGCAGTTCTTC; CDR3: CASSLSPRLAGGSSYNEQFF